This TCR beta chain was recorded in a study of blood T cell repertoires in COVID-19. Study information: Samples came from the United States, Italy and Spain, spanning acute and convalescent COVID-19.

The authors' processing: Reference gene primer amplification yielded estimated nucleated cell counts. Assay used: immunoSEQ multiplex PCR; TCRdb lists only in-frame clones, some missing. V, J and clone size derive from that table, while D and trimming were established from the DNA sequence. This table holds over 200,000 clones, approximately 84% found once. CDR3 length: 15 amino acids. In germline, CDR1 is MDHEN, CDR2 SYDVKM. Trimming shortened V by 1 base and J by 3 bases, and 12 bases separated the two germline ends. The clonotype originates from a man in his forties with active or convalescent COVID-19. The chain is built from TRBV28 and TRBJ2-5; D is possibly TRBD2 (6 bases). Source material: peripheral blood. CDR3 sequence: CASSLFSQREETQYF. The CDR3 DNA sequence: TGTGCCAGCAGTTTATTCTCCCAGCGGGAAGAGACCCAGTACTTC.